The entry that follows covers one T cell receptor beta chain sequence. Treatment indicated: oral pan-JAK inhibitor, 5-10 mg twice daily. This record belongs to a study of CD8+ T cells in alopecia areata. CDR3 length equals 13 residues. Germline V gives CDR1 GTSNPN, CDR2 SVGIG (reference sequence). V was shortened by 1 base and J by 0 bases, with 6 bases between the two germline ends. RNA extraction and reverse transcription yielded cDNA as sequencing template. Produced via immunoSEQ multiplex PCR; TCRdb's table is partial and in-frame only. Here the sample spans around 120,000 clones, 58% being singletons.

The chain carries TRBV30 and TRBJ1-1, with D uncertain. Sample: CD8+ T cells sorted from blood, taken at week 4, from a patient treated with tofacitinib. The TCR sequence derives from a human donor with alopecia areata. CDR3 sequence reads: CAWSAFMNTEAFF. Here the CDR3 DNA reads TGTGCCTGGAGTGCATTCATGAACACTGAAGCTTTCTTT.